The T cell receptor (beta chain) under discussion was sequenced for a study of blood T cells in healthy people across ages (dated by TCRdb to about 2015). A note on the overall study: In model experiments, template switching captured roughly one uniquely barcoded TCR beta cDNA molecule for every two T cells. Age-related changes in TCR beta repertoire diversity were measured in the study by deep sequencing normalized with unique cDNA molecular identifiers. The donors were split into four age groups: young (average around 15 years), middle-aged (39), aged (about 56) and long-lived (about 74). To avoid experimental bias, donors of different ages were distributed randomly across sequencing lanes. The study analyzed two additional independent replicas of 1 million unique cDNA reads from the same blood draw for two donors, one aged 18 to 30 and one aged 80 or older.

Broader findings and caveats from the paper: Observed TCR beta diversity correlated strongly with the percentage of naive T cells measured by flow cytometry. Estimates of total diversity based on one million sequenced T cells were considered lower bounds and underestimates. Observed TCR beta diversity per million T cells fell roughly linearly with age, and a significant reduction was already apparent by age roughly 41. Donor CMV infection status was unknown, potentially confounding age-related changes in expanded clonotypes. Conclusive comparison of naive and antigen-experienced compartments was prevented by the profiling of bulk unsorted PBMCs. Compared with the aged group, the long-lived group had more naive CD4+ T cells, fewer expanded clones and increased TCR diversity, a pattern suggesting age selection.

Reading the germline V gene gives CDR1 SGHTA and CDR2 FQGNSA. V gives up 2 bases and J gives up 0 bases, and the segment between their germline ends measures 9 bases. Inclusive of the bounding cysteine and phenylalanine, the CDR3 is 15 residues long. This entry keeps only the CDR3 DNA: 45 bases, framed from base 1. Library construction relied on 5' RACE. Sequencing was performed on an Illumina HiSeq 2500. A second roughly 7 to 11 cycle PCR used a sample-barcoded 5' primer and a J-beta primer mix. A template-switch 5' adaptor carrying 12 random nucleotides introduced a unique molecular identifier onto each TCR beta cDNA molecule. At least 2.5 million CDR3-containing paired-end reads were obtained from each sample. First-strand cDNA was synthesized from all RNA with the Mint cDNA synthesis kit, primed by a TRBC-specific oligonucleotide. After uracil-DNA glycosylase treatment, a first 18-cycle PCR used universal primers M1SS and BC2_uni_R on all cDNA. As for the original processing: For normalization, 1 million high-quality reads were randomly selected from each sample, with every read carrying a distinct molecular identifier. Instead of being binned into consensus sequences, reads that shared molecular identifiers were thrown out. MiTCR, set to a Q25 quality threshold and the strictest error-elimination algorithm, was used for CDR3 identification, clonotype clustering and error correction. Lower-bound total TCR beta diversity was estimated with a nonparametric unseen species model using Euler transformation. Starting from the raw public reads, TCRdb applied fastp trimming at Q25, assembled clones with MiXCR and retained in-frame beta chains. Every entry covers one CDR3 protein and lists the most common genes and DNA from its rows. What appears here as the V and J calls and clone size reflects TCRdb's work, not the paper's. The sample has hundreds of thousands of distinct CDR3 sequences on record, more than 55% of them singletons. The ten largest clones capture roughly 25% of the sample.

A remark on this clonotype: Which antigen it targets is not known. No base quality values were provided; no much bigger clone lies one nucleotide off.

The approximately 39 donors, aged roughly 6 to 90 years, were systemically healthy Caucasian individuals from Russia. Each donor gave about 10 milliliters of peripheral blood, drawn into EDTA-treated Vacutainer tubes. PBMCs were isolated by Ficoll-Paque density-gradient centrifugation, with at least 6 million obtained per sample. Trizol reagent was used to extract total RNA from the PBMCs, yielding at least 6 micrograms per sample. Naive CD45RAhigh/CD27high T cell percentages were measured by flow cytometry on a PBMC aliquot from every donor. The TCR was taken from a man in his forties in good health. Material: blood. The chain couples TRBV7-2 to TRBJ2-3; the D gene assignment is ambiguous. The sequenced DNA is TGTGCCAGCAGCTTACTGCGGCTTAGCACAGATACGCAGTATTTT. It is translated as CASSLLRLSTDTQYF.